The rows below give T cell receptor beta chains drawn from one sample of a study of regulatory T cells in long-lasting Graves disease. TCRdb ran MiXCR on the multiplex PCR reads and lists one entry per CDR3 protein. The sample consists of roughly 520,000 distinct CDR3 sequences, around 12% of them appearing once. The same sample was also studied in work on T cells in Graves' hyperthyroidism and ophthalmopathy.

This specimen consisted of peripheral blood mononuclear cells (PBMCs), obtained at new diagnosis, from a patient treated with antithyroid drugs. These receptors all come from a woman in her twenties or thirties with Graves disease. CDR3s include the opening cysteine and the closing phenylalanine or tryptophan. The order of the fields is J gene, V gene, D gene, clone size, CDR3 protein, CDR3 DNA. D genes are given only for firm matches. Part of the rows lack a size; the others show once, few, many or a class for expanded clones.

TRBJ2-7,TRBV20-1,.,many,CSARVGRGSSYEQYF,TGCAGTGCTAGAGTCGGACGGGGTTCCTCCTACGAGCAGTACTTC
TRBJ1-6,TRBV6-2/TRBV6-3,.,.,CASSPLSGIDNSPLHF,TGTGCCAGCAGCCCCTTATCCGGGATCGATAATTCACCCCTCCACTTT
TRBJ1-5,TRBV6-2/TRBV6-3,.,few,CASSEGGGAQPQHF,TGTGCCAGCAGTGAAGGCGGGGGAGCTCAGCCCCAGCATTTT
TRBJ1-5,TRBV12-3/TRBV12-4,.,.,CASSRERYSDTQHF,TGTGCCAGCAGTCGCGAAAGATACTCAGATACGCAGCATTTT
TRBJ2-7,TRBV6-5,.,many,CASSYSTGEQYF,TGTGCCAGCAGTTACTCGACCGGGGAGCAGTACTTC
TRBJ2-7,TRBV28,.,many,CASSDTSSYEQYF,TGTGCCAGCAGTGACACAAGCTCCTACGAGCAGTACTTC
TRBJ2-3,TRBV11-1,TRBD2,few,CASSLAGSASGDSTDTQYF,TGTGCCAGCAGCTTAGCGGGGTCGGCTAGCGGTGATAGCACAGATACGCAGTATTTT
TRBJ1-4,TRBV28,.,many,CASSPPQEAVGEKLFF,TGTGCCAGCAGTCCACCACAGGAGGCGGTGGGTGAAAAACTGTTTTTT
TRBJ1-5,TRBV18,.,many,CASSPHREQPQHF,TGTGCCAGCTCACCGCACCGGGAACAGCCCCAGCATTTT
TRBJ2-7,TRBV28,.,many,CASRTTGPGSYEQYF,TGTGCCAGCAGAACAACAGGTCCAGGCTCCTACGAGCAGTACTTC
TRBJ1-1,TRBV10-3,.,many,CAISVLGNTEAFF,TGTGCCATCAGTGTCTTGGGGAACACTGAAGCTTTCTTT
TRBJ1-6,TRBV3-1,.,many,CASSGIHMPGNSPLHF,TGTGCCAGCTCGGGGATTCATATGCCGGGGAATTCACCCCTCCACTTT
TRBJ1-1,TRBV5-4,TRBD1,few,CASSLGSQGANTEAFF,TGTGCCAGCAGCTTGGGTAGTCAGGGGGCGAACACTGAAGCTTTCTTT
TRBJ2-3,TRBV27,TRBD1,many,CASSEGQVTDTQYF,TGTGCCAGCAGCGAGGGACAGGTGACAGATACGCAGTATTTT
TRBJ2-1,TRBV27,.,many,CASSFYSSYNEQFF,TGTGCCAGCAGTTTTTACAGCTCCTACAATGAGCAGTTCTTC
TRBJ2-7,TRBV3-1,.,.,CASSQEGQTHYEQYF,TGTGCCAGCAGCCAAGAAGGACAGACCCACTACGAGCAGTACTTC
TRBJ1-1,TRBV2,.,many,CASSLTGLNTEAFF,TGTGCCAGCAGTTTAACCGGCCTTAACACTGAAGCTTTCTTT
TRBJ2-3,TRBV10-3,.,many,CAISASGRDLLDTQYF,TGTGCCATCAGCGCCTCTGGGCGGGACCTTTTAGATACGCAGTATTTT
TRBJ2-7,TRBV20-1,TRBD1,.,CSARGTGRTYEQYF,TGCAGTGCTAGAGGGACAGGGAGGACCTACGAGCAGTACTTC
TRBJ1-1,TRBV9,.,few,CASSPSPGAEAFF,TGTGCCAGCAGCCCGAGTCCGGGGGCCGAAGCTTTCTTT
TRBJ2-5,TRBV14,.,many,CASSQRVTETQYF,TGTGCCAGCAGCCAAAGGGTTACGGAGACCCAGTACTTC
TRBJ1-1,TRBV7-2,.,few,CASSLASWNTEAFF,TGTGCCAGCAGCTTAGCGTCTTGGAACACTGAAGCTTTCTTT